This T cell receptor beta chain is from a study of cytomegalovirus exposure and HLA in healthy donors. Across the study: Researchers previously reported finding fewer than 140 million unique TCR beta sequences from 150 million to 200 million T cells.

Primers included in the PCR were 60 Vbeta and 13 Jbeta primers. Sequencing used immunoSEQ multiplex PCR; TCRdb keeps in-frame clones, though not all of them. This table has about 160,000 clones, roughly 80% appearing once. Study conclusions and caveats: One later analysis reportedly identified an Asian-associated ancestry cluster that showed fewer N-insertions than the approximately 700-donor mean. The study recorded about 160 TCR beta chains that were cytomegalovirus-associated.

Worth noting for this clone: Antigen specificity is unknown.

The clonotype comes from a male donor in good health and CMV-seronegative. The sample comprised PBMCs.

Here the CDR3 reads CASSLGTGTEAFF. The CDR3 DNA follows: TGTGCCAGCAGCTTAGGTACCGGCACTGAAGCTTTCTTT. J is TRBJ1-1 and V is TRBV7-2; D remains ambiguous. Germline values: CDR1 SGHTA, CDR2 FQGNSA. The CDR3 is 13 residues long. Trimming stripped 1 base from V and 4 bases from J, with 7 bases between.